The source of this T cell receptor (beta chain) is a study of Ad26.COV2.S vaccination and SARS-CoV-2 variants. Study-wide context: The study gave Ad26.COV2.S intramuscularly, once or twice 56 days apart.

Here immunoSEQ multiplex PCR was the method, and the copy in TCRdb shows in-frame clones only, minus some. The sample shows about 240,000 clones, more than 75% of them seen only once. The treatment denotes: around 19 received Ad26.COV2.S at low or high dose, single or two shots; roughly five received placebo; per-sample allocation not given. Samples came from day 63 after the first vaccine or placebo injection. Vaccination employed an Ad26 vector expressing the Wuhan-strain SARS-CoV-2 spike. Sequences were derived from peripheral blood, sampled in a trial of Ad26.COV2.S vaccine versus placebo. The clonotype was recovered from a person between 18 and 65 years old who received the Ad26.COV2.S COVID-19 vaccine or a placebo.

CDR3: CASSFMGLAGGNEQFF. CDR3 coding DNA: TGTGCCAGCAGCTTTATGGGACTAGCGGGAGGGAATGAGCAGTTCTTC. V and J are TRBV7-2 and TRBJ2-1; 16 bases line up with TRBD2. CDR3 length: 16 amino acids. Germline-derived CDR1 and CDR2 are SGHTA and FQGNSA. Trimming removed 3 bases from V and 7 bases from J; junction bases left unmatched: 3.